This T cell receptor (beta chain) was sequenced for a study of CD8 T cells in Susac syndrome. It was with random hexamers that roughly 0.5 to 1 ug RNA was reverse transcribed. TCRdb reprocessed the immunoSEQ multiplex PCR reads with MiXCR, giving one entry per CDR3 protein. The sample lists some 450,000 distinct CDR3 sequences; 85% to 90% were seen once. Germline loops: CDR1 LGHDT, CDR2 YNNKEL (reference sequence). Trimming at V came to 0 bases and at J to 4 bases, leaving 6 bases not matched to a gene. The CDR3 totals 16 residues. This sequence was found in a human donor with multiple sclerosis. This chain uses TRBV3-1 with TRBJ2-3; 8 nucleotides agree with TRBD2. Sequencing was done on a sample of CD8+ T cells from PBMCs. Written as DNA, the CDR3 is TGTGCCAGCAGCCAAGAGTCTCGGCGGGGGGCAGATACGCAGTATTTT. This gives the protein CASSQESRRGADTQYF.